Below, one T cell receptor beta chain is given with its context. Its antigen target is currently unknown. No qualities accompany the bases; no much larger clone lies one base away. Trimming costs V 3 bases and J 9 bases, and their ends lie 18 bases apart. The CDR3 runs 14 residues from the cysteine to the phenylalanine. Left in the record is the CDR3 DNA by itself, 42 bases read in frame from the first base. CDR1 is given as SGHTA and CDR2 as FQGNSA, both from the germline V gene. The data were obtained in a study of shared clonotypes between healthy human individuals (dated by TCRdb to the early 2020s). Some background on the complete study: The cohort included three men and a couple of women between 18 and 49 years of age. For each donor, CD4 naive and CD4 memory were each given three plates, CD8 naive was given two plates, and CD8 memory was given one plate. Blood TCR repertoires of roughly five healthy adults were deeply sequenced to estimate repertoire size and the extent of clonotype sharing between individuals. To increase sequencing depth and limit assay-specific biases, TCR repertoire library preparation and sequencing were carried out by different laboratories using diverse techniques. Per donor, leukapheresis produced somewhere between about 0.9 and 10 billion PBMCs. General conclusions and limits of the study: Sampling was restricted to blood, and TCR repertoires in tissue are likely to differ from TCR repertoires in blood. Pairwise subsampling led to the expectation that sequencing depth would affect the degree of clonotype sharing among donors. Higher generation probabilities were observed for clonotypes shared by all four sorted-subset donors than for non-shared clonotypes. Across a few donors, around 5% of naive CD4, roughly 3.3% of naive CD8, roughly 2.3% of memory CD4, and 0.4% to 0.45% of memory CD8 clonotypes were shared. Because the study included a small number of donors, the genetic and exposure-history diversity represented was limited. Naive subsets generally had larger estimated clonotype richness than memory subsets. Rarefaction of sorted-subset datasets indicated incomplete sequencing despite the large sequencing depth.

TCR CDR3 regions were amplified from genomic DNA by multiplex PCR using the deep immunoSEQ assay. Genomic DNA extracted from each cell subset was distributed evenly over all wells of several immunoSEQ 96-well plates, and each plate served as one replicate. For sorted subsets, approximately 190 ng genomic DNA, equal to 25,000 to 35,000 T cell genomes, was loaded into each replicate PCR. Purified libraries were measured with a Qubit 3.0 fluorometer, size-checked on a Bioanalyzer 2100, and measured again with the KAPA Library Quantification kit. Each immunoSEQ 96-well plate was sequenced on its own single-read 150-cycle Illumina NextSeq 550 flow cell. The original methods were these. Because the immunoSEQ output held only junctional sequences and lacked quality scores, the filtering could not match the filtering applied to full-length reads. To assign V/J genes and CDR3, sequences were annotated against IMGT germline references using PyIR, a Python wrapper for IgBLAST v1.9. Reads were filtered out if the reads had weak V/J assignments (E-value above 1e-6), no CDR3, stop codons, out-of-frame junctions, or ambiguous translated residues. V3J clonotypes were defined as sequences sharing the same inferred V gene, J gene, and CDR3 amino acid sequence. Percentage overlap between repertoires was computed as shared unique clonotypes divided by the size of the smaller repertoire. Repertoire richness was assessed with RTK rarefaction, the Chao1 estimator, and Recon v2.1 estimates of unobserved clonotypes. Generation probabilities for all TCRbeta clonotypes obtained by the gDNA method from a handful of donors were computed using OLGA. TCRdb re-hosts the immuneACCESS table, in-frame sequences only. Its copies lack some clones; in the studies checked, an unresolved V gene accounts for under half of them, and the cause for the rest is not known. V, J and clone size are those of that table, while D and trimming were read from the DNA. The sample table contains roughly 1.4 million clones; only one count was recorded for approximately 98.5% of them. The ten biggest clones cover around 0.33% of the sample.

The donors were healthy, HIV-negative adults with no recently reported acute infections or vaccinations. Every donor was a Caucasian adult living in Nashville, Tennessee, USA. CD4+ T cells were enriched through magnetic negative selection, after which naive cells were positively selected on CD45RA and the remaining negative fraction served as the memory subset. Blood was obtained by leukapheresis, after which PBMCs were separated by Ficoll-Histopaque density gradient centrifugation and cryopreserved in liquid nitrogen vapor phase. Purity and quantity of every magnetically sorted T cell population were checked by analytical flow cytometry. Genomic DNA was isolated from each sorted fraction and quantified by UV absorbance on a Nanodrop 2000c.

The sequenced sample was naive CD4+ T cells sorted from blood. Read against the paper, the sample's cell subset or site label means: CD45RA+ positively selected. In this chain, TRBV7-2 is recombined with TRBJ2-7, and perhaps TRBD1 as D gene, on 6 matching bases. The receptor comes from a young man in good health. The DNA sequence is given as TGTGCCAGCAGCTTCCGCGGGCAGGGGTTGGTGCAGTACTTC. Its product reads: CASSFRGQGLVQYF.